Sequencing of this TCR beta chain was carried out in a study of blood T cells in healthy people across ages. The ends were cut back, 5 bases at V and 0 bases at J, with 13 bases in the middle. The germline gives CDR1 LNHDA, CDR2 SQIVND (reference sequence). The CDR3 is 16 residues long. Regarding the study as a whole: Observed TCR beta diversity per million T cells went down as age went up. This fall followed a roughly linear course with age.

This clonotype showed up many times. What it binds is not known. A J-beta primer mix and a sample-barcoded 5' primer were used in a second PCR of about 7 to 12 cycles. TCRdb re-derived calls from the 5' RACE reads in MiXCR, one entry per CDR3 protein. The profile shows approximately 780,000 distinct CDR3 sequences, about 26% of them singletons. This sample also belongs to another study, concerning T cells of mothers and their children.

The chain links TRBV19 to TRBJ2-2; unclear D gene. Sequencing was carried out using blood. The origin of this receptor is a boy under 18 in good health. The CDR3 reads CASSVQRATNTGELFF. In DNA, the CDR3 is TGTGCCAGTAGTGTACAGAGAGCGACGAACACCGGGGAGCTGTTTTTT.